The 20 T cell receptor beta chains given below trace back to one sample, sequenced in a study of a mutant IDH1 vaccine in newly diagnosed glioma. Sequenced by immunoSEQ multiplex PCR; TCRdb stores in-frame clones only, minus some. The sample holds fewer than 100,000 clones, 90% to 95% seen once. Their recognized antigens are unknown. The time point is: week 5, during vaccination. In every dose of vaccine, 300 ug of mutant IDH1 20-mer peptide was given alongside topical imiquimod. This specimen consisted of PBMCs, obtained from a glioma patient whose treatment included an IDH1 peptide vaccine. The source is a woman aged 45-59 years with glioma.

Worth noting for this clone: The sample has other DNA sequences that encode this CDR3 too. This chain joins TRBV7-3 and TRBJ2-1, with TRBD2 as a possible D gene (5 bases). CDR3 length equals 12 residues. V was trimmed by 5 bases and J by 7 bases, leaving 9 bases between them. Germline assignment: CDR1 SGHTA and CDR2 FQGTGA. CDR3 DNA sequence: TGTGCCAGCAGCAGCAGAGGGAATGAGCAGTTCTTC. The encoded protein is CASSSRGNEQFF. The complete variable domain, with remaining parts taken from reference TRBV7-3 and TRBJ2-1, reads GAGVSQTPSNKVTEKGKYVELRCDPISGHTALYWYRQSLGQGPEFLIYFQGTGAADDSGLPNDRFFAVRPEGSVSTLKIQRTERGDSAVYLCASSSRGNEQFFGPGTRLTVL.

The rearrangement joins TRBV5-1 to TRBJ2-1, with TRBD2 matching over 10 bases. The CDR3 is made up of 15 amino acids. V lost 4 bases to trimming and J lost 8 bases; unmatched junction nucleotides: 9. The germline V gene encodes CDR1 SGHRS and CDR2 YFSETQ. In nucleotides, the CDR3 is TGCGCCAGCAGCCGGACTAGCGGAGACATGGATGAGCAGTTCTTC. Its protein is CASSRTSGDMDEQFF.

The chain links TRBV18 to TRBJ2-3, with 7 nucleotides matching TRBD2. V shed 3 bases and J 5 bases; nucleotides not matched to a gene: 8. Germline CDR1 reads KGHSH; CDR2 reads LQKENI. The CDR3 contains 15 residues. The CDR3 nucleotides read TGTGCCAGCTCACCTACGGCGGGAGCTCAAGATACGCAGTATTTT. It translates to CASSPTAGAQDTQYF.

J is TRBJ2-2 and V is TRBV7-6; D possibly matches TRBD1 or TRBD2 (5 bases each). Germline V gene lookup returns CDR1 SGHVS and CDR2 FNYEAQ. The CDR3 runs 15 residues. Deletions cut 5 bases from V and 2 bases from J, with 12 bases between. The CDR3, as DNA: TGTGCCAGCAGCCCCGGGACCACAAACACCGGGGAGCTGTTTTTT. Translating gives CASSPGTTNTGELFF.

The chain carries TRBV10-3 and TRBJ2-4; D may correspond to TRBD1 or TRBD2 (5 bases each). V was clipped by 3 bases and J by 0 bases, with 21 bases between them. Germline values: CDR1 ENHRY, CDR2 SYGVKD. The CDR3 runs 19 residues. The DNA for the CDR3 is TGTGCCATCAGTGATCCCTCAAGGGCAGGGAGTGTAGCCAAAAACATTCAGTACTTC. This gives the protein CAISDPSRAGSVAKNIQYF.

The CDR3 reads CASSSAGLFTGELFF. The CDR3 coding sequence is TGTGCCAGCAGTTCGGCGGGACTATTCACCGGGGAGCTGTTTTTT. The rearrangement joins TRBV28 to TRBJ2-2, with 7 bases identical to TRBD2. The V segment lost 4 bases and the J segment 4 bases; nucleotides outside the gene matches: 6. This CDR3 region has 15 residues. Germline V gene data show CDR1 as MDHEN and CDR2 as SYDVKM.

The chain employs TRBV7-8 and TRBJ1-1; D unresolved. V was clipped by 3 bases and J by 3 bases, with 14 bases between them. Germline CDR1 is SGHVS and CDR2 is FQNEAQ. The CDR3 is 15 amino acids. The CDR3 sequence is CASSFSDGIHTEAFF. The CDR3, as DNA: TGTGCCAGCAGCTTTTCCGACGGGATTCACACTGAAGCTTTCTTT.

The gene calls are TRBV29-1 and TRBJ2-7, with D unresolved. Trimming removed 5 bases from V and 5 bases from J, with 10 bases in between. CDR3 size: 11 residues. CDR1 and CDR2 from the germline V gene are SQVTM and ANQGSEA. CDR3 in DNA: TGCAGCGTTCTATACCCAAACGAGCAGTACTTC. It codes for CSVLYPNEQYF.

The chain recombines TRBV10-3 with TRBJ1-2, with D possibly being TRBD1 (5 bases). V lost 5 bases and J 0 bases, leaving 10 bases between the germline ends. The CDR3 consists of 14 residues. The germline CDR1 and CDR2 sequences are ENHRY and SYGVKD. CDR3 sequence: CAISQGKANYGYTF. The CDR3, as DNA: TGTGCCATCAGTCAGGGAAAGGCTAACTATGGCTACACCTTC.

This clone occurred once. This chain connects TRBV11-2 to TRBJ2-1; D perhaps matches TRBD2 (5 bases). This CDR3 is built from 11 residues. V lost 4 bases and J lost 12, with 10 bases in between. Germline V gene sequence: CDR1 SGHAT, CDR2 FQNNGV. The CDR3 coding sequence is TGTGCCAGCAGCTCGGTTGGAGGGCAGTTCTTC. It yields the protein CASSSVGGQFF. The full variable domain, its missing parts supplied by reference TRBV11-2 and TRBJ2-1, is EAGVAQSPRYKIIEKRQSVAFWCNPISGHATLYWYQQILGQGPKLLIQFQNNGVVDDSQLPKDRFSAERLKGVDSTLKIQPAKLEDSAVYLCASSSVGGQFFGPGTRLTVL.

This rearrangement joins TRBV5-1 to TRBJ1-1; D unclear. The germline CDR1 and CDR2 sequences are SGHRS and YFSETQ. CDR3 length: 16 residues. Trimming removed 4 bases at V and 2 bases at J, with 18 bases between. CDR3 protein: CASSPFPDNGNTEAFF. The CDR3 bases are TGCGCCAGCAGCCCATTTCCCGATAACGGAAACACTGAAGCTTTCTTT.

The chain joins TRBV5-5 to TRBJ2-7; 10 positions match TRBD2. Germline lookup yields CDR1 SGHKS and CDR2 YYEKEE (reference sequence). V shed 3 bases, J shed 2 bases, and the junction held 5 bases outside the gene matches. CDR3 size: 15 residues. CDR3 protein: CASSSGLAHTYEQYF. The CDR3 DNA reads TGTGCCAGCAGCTCGGGACTAGCGCATACCTACGAGCAGTACTTC.

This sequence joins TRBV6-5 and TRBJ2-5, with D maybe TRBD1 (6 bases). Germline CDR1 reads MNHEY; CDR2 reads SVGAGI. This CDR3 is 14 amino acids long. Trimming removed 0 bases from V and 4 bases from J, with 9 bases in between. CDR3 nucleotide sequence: TGTGCCAGCAGTTACTCGCTCAGGGGAGAGACCCAGTACTTC. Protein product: CASSYSLRGETQYF.

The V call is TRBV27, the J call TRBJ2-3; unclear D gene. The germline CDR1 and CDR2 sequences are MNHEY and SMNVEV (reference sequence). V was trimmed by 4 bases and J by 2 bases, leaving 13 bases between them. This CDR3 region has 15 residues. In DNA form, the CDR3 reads TGTGCCAGCAGTTCCTACCGGGTTACCACAGATACGCAGTATTTT. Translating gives CASSSYRVTTDTQYF.

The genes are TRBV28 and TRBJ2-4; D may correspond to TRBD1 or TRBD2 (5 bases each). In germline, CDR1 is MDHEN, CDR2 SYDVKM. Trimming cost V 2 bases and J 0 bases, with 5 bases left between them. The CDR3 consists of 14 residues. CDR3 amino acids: CASSLGGAKNIQYF. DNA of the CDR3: TGTGCCAGCAGTTTAGGGGGAGCCAAAAACATTCAGTACTTC.

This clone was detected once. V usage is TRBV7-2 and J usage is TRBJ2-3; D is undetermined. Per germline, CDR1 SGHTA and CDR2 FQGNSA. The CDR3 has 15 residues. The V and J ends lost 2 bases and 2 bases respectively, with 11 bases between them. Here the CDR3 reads CASSLRAANTDTQYF. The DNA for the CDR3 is TGTGCCAGCAGCTTACGCGCGGCTAACACAGATACGCAGTATTTT. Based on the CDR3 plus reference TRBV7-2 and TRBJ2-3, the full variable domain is GAGVSQSPSNKVTEKGKDVELRCDPISGHTALYWYRQSLGQGLEFLIYFQGNSAPDKSGLPSDRFSAERTGGSVSTLTIQRTQQEDSAVYLCASSLRAANTDTQYFGPGTRLTVL.

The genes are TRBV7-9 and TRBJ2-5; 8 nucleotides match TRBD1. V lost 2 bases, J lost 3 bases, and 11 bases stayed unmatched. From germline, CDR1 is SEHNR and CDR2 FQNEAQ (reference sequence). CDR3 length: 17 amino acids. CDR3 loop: CASSLPTTGGIKETQYF. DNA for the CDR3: TGTGCCAGCAGCTTACCGACCACAGGGGGGATAAAAGAGACCCAGTACTTC.

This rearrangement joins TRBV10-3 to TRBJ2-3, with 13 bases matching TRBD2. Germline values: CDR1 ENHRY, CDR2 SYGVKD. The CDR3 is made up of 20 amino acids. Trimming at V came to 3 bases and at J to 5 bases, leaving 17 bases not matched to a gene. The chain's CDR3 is CAISDPAGLAGRGGGDTQYF. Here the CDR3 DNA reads TGTGCCATCAGTGACCCAGCGGGACTAGCGGGAAGAGGGGGGGGAGATACGCAGTATTTT.

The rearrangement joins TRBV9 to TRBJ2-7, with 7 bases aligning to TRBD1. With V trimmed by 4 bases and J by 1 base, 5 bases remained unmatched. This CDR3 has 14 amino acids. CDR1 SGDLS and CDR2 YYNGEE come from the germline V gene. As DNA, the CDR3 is TGTGCCAGCAGCCCAGGGGACAGTTCCTACGAGCAGTACTTC. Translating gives CASSPGDSSYEQYF.

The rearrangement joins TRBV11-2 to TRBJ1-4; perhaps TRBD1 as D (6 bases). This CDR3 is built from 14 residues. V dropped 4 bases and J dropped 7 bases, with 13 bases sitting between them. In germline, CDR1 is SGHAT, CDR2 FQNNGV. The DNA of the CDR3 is TGTGCCAGCAGCTACAGGGTCGTAGGTGAAAAACTGTTTTTT. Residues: CASSYRVVGEKLFF.